This T cell receptor beta chain was sequenced in a study of shared clonotypes between healthy human individuals (dated by TCRdb to between 2020 and 2021). Turning to the overall study: Two women and a few men aged 18 to 49 years were included in the cohort. For each donor, three plates each were used for CD4 naive and CD4 memory, two plates were used for CD8 naive, and one plate was used for CD8 memory. Blood TCR repertoires of roughly five healthy adults were deeply sequenced to estimate repertoire size and the extent of clonotype sharing between individuals. To increase sequencing depth and limit assay-specific biases, different laboratories used diverse techniques to prepare libraries and sequence TCR repertoires. Per donor, leukapheresis produced somewhere between about 0.8 and 9 billion PBMCs.

General findings and caveats noted by the study authors: Sharing across several donors was observed for roughly 5.4% of naive CD4, under 4% of naive CD8, 2.3% of memory CD4, and approximately 0.41% of memory CD8 clonotypes. Compared with non-shared clonotypes, the clonotypes found in all four sorted-subset donors had higher generation probabilities. Sampling was limited to blood, and TCR repertoires in tissue likely differ from TCR repertoires in blood. Pairwise subsampling indicated that sequencing depth was expected to affect the degree of clonotype sharing among donors. Because the study included a small number of donors, the genetic and exposure-history diversity represented was limited. Estimated clonotype richness was generally larger for naive than for memory subsets. Incomplete sequencing was indicated by rarefaction of sorted-subset datasets, despite the large sequencing depth.

From cysteine to phenylalanine, the CDR3 is 12 amino acids long. Only CDR3 DNA is held: 36 bases, read in frame from base 1. The V and J ends are trimmed by 6 bases and 1 base, leaving 6 bases between them. As encoded in the germline V gene, CDR1 is MDHEN while CDR2 is SYDVKM. Donors were healthy HIV-negative adults with no recently reported acute infections or vaccinations. Every donor was a Caucasian adult residing in Nashville, Tennessee, USA. CD4+ T cells were enriched through magnetic negative selection, after which naive cells were positively selected on CD45RA and the remaining negative fraction served as the memory subset. After blood collection by leukapheresis, PBMCs were isolated using Ficoll-Histopaque density gradient centrifugation and then cryopreserved in the vapor phase of liquid nitrogen. Analytical flow cytometry was used to check the purity and quantity of every magnetically sorted T cell population. Each sorted fraction had its genomic DNA isolated and then quantified by UV absorbance on a Nanodrop 2000c.

As regards this clone: What this receptor recognizes is not known. No base-level quality is on record; no much larger clone is a single base apart.

TCR CDR3 regions were amplified from genomic DNA by multiplex PCR using the deep immunoSEQ assay. Extracted genomic DNA from each cell subset was distributed evenly across all wells of several immunoSEQ 96-well plates, and each plate was treated as a replicate. For sorted subsets, roughly 200 ng of genomic DNA, equivalent to tens of thousands of T cell genomes, went into each replicate PCR. Purified libraries were measured with a Qubit 3.0 fluorometer, size-checked on a Bioanalyzer 2100, and measured again with the KAPA Library Quantification kit. Each immunoSEQ 96-well plate was sequenced on its own single-read 150-cycle Illumina NextSeq 550 flow cell. As for how the authors treated the data: Because the immunoSEQ output included only junctional sequences and no quality scores, the filtering could not be the same as the filtering used for full-length reads. Sequences were annotated with PyIR, a Python wrapper for IgBLAST v1.9, using IMGT germline references to assign V/J genes and CDR3. Reads were filtered out if the reads had weak V/J assignments (E-value above 1e-6), no CDR3, stop codons, out-of-frame junctions, or ambiguous translated residues. V3J clonotypes were defined by identical inferred V gene, J gene, and CDR3 amino acid sequence. Percentage overlap between repertoires was computed as shared unique clonotypes divided by the size of the smaller repertoire. Three approaches were used to assess repertoire richness: RTK rarefaction, the Chao1 estimator, and Recon v2.1 estimates of unobserved clonotypes. For all TCRbeta clonotypes obtained by the gDNA method from a few donors, generation probabilities were computed with OLGA. TCRdb mirrors the immuneACCESS table, restricted to in-frame sequences. Some clones are absent from its copies; in checked studies, under half trace to an unresolved V gene, and the reason for the others is unknown. V and J calls and clone size come straight from that table; D and trimming were deduced from the DNA. The sample table holds about 1.1 million clones, of which approximately 80% were seen once. Roughly 0.83% of the sample rests with the top ten.

Specimen: memory CD4+ T cells from PBMCs. The cell subset or site label on this specimen signifies: CD45RA-negative fraction. The sequence was obtained from a man in his late teens or twenties in good health. Some clones in this sample may be carry-over from other donors' samples. This receptor chain uses TRBV28 and TRBJ2-5; the D gene is unclear. The DNA sequence follows: TGTGCCAGCAGCCCGGCCCAAGAGACCCAGTACTTC. This gives the protein CASSPAQETQYF.